The 28 T cell receptor beta chains below come from one sample, sequenced in a study of radiation and T cells in renal cell carcinoma. Generated by immunoSEQ multiplex PCR, the TCRdb table keeps only in-frame clones and is missing some. This sample carries some 25,000 clones, more than 45% of them seen once, and the ten largest clones take 20% to 25%. Treatment in this sample: treatment-naive control, cytoreductive nephrectomy. The sample was tumor tissue, taken from a patient whose treatment was nephrectomy without radiotherapy. These receptors all stem from a man aged 35 to 55 with renal cell carcinoma.

V and J are TRBV11-2 and TRBJ1-1, with unresolved D. The germline CDR1 and CDR2 sequences are SGHAT and FQNNGV. This CDR3 spans 12 amino acids. Trimming took off 5 bases at V and 1 base at J, with 5 bases between the two ends. CDR3 amino acids: CASSLTNTEAFF. Written as DNA, the CDR3 is TGTGCCAGCAGCCTGACGAACACTGAAGCTTTCTTT.

This clone was seen more than once but under ten times. The rearrangement links TRBV30 to TRBJ1-5; D is unclear. The CDR3 totals 14 residues. Germline V lookup: CDR1 GTSNPN, CDR2 SVGIG (reference sequence). V lost 2 bases, J lost 1 base, and 9 bases lay in between. Here the CDR3 reads CAWSWMDSNQPQHF. The CDR3, as DNA: TGTGCCTGGAGTTGGATGGACAGCAATCAGCCCCAGCATTTT.

The V call is TRBV7-2, the J call TRBJ1-2; TRBD1 agrees at 7 bases. The V and J ends lost 5 bases and 0 bases, in that order; junction bases with no gene match: 9. This CDR3 contains 16 residues. Looked up from germline, CDR1 is SGHTA and CDR2 is FQGNSA. The CDR3 reads CASSRAGTETNYGYTF. The CDR3 DNA follows: TGTGCCAGCAGCCGGGCCGGGACAGAAACTAACTATGGCTACACCTTC.

The J gene is TRBJ2-5, the V gene TRBV6-5; D is perhaps TRBD1 (6 bases). V shed 6 bases and J shed 4 bases, with 12 bases lying between them. CDR1 MNHEY and CDR2 SVGAGI come from the germline V gene. The CDR3 covers 13 residues. The CDR3 nucleotides read TGTGCCAGCAGCCGAGGACAGAGAGAGACCCAGTACTTC. Its protein product is CASSRGQRETQYF.

This clone is medium-sized within its sample. The chain employs TRBV7-9 and TRBJ1-1, with 7 bases aligning to TRBD1. J lost 4 bases, V lost 6 bases, and 11 bases had no gene match. The length of the CDR3 is 15 residues. The germline V gene has CDR1 SEHNR and CDR2 FQNEAQ (reference sequence). The CDR3 nucleotides read TGTGCCAGCAGTTCGGACAGGACGTTAGGCACTGAAGCTTTCTTT. Protein: CASSSDRTLGTEAFF.

The chain uses TRBV5-4 and TRBJ2-7, with a tentative D call TRBD2 (5 bases). The CDR3 length is 14 residues. Trimming cost V 2 bases and J 4 bases, with 13 bases left between them. Per germline, CDR1 SGHNT and CDR2 YYREEE (reference sequence). The CDR3 loop reads CASSFGVGSYEQYF. In DNA, the CDR3 is TGTGCCAGCAGCTTCGGGGTGGGGAGTTACGAGCAGTACTTC.

V and J are TRBV2 and TRBJ2-6, with D uncertain. Germline V gives CDR1 SNHLY, CDR2 FYNNEI. The V and J ends lost 10 bases and 4 bases respectively, with 2 bases between them. The CDR3 totals 10 residues. In DNA, the CDR3 is TGTGCCATCGGGGCCAACGTCCTGACTTTC. Protein product: CAIGANVLTF.

This clone showed up just once. The CDR3 spells CASSQDGRQGAISYEQYF. CDR3 DNA sequence: TGCGCCAGCAGCCAAGATGGGCGACAGGGGGCCATCTCCTACGAGCAGTACTTC. The chain joins TRBV4-1 to TRBJ2-7, with TRBD1 identical over 10 bases. Per the germline V gene, CDR1 is MGHRA and CDR2 is YSYEKL. The CDR3 runs 18 residues. The junction had 8 bases not matched to a gene; V was cut back by 0 bases and J by 0 bases.

The chain employs TRBV7-9 and TRBJ2-5, with 8 nucleotides matching TRBD1. CDR3 length: 17 residues. CDR1 and CDR2 from the germline V gene are SEHNR and FQNEAQ (reference sequence). V was clipped by 4 bases and J by 2 bases; unmatched bases: 12. The CDR3 DNA reads as TGTGCCAGCAGCTGGAATCCGGGACAGGTCTTACAAGAGACCCAGTACTTC. The encoded protein is CASSWNPGQVLQETQYF.

This clone has only a few counts. The gene calls are TRBV29-1 and TRBJ2-1; D remains unclear. The germline CDR1 and CDR2 sequences are SQVTM and ANQGSEA. V lost 4 bases and J lost 5, with 3 bases in between. The CDR3 length is 10 residues. CDR3 protein: CSVGDNEQFF. For the CDR3, the DNA is TGCAGCGTTGGCGACAATGAGCAGTTCTTC.

The J gene is TRBJ1-4, the V gene TRBV10-2; 9 nucleotides agree with TRBD1. Per the germline V gene, CDR1 is WSHSY and CDR2 is SAAADI. The CDR3 has 15 residues. With 1 base clipped from V and 8 bases from J, the junction kept 5 bases outside the gene matches. This CDR3 is CASSEYGTGREKLFF. The DNA of the CDR3 is TGCGCCAGCAGTGAGTATGGGACAGGGCGCGAAAAACTGTTTTTT.

This chain's CDR3 is CASSLSQGAGELFF. The DNA for the CDR3 is TGTGCCAGCAGCTTATCACAGGGTGCCGGGGAGCTGTTTTTT. The chain employs TRBV11-2 and TRBJ2-2, with a weak D call TRBD1 (6 bases). CDR1 and CDR2 from the germline V gene are SGHAT and FQNNGV. The CDR3 length is 14 residues. With 2 bases removed from V and 6 bases from J, the gap between germline ends came to 10 bases.

The chain joins TRBV7-8 to TRBJ2-7, with D possibly being TRBD1 (5 bases). Trimming left V 1 base short and J 5 bases short, with 12 bases between. CDR1 SGHVS and CDR2 FQNEAQ come from the germline V gene. This CDR3 has 14 amino acids. The CDR3 here is CASSLDGRVDEQYV. The DNA of the CDR3 is TGTGCCAGCAGCTTAGACGGCAGGGTCGACGAGCAGTACGTC.

The chain joins TRBV7-6 to TRBJ2-1; TRBD2 is a possible D gene (6 bases). Germline V gives CDR1 SGHVS, CDR2 FNYEAQ. The CDR3 contains 13 residues. The V and J ends lost 2 bases and 7 bases respectively, with 9 bases between them. The CDR3 DNA follows: TGTGCCAGCAGCTTAATCGGGGGAAATGAGCAGTTCTTC. Encoded protein: CASSLIGGNEQFF.

This clone was picked up a small number of times. This chain connects TRBV11-3 to TRBJ2-5; 8 bases align to TRBD1. V shed 1 base, J shed 5 bases, and the junction held 6 bases outside the gene matches. Germline CDR1 and CDR2: SGHNT and YENEEA. The CDR3 length is 15 residues. The CDR3 nucleotides read TGTGCCAGCAGCTTAGGCCCAGGGGGCGGTGAGACCCAGTACTTC. Translated, it gives CASSLGPGGGETQYF.

The J gene is TRBJ2-7, the V gene TRBV6-1; perhaps TRBD2 as D (6 bases). CDR1 MNHNS and CDR2 SASEGT come from the germline V gene. The CDR3 loop spans 14 amino acids. V was trimmed by 0 bases and J by 5 bases, leaving 11 bases between them. The DNA of the CDR3 is TGTGCCAGCAGTGAAGCCGCGGGATCCCACGAGCAGTACTTC. Amino acid sequence: CASSEAAGSHEQYF.

The CDR3 here is CSVARGNTLAGVGQETQYF. The CDR3 DNA reads TGCAGCGTCGCCAGGGGAAACACCCTAGCGGGAGTGGGGCAAGAGACCCAGTACTTC. This chain joins TRBV29-1 and TRBJ2-5, with 10 positions matching TRBD2. This CDR3 has 19 amino acids. The germline CDR1 and CDR2 sequences are SQVTM and ANQGSEA. Trimming took 6 bases from V and 2 from J; bases not matched to a gene: 21.

This clone appeared a single time. This chain links TRBV10-3 with TRBJ2-3; 11 positions agree with TRBD2. CDR3 length: 15 amino acids. Trimming cost V 2 bases and J 4 bases; bases outside gene matches: 2. Germline CDR1 is ENHRY and CDR2 is SYGVKD. CDR3: CAISEISGGADTQYF. The CDR3 DNA sequence: TGTGCCATCAGTGAGATTAGCGGGGGGGCAGATACGCAGTATTTT.

CDR3 loop: CASGLRPKRGPAQETQYF. The CDR3 DNA follows: TGTGCTAGTGGTCTACGACCCAAGCGGGGCCCAGCACAAGAGACCCAGTACTTC. The V gene is TRBV12-5, the J gene TRBJ2-5, with 7 bases matching TRBD2. CDR3 length: 18 amino acids. V shed 5 bases, J shed 2 bases, and the junction held 17 bases outside the gene matches. Per germline, CDR1 LGHNT and CDR2 FRNRAP.

V gene TRBV7-9 combines with J gene TRBJ2-5; TRBD2 is a possible D gene (6 bases). V was shortened by 1 base and J by 0 bases, with 9 bases between the two germline ends. Germline lookup yields CDR1 SEHNR and CDR2 FQNEAQ (reference sequence). CDR3 length: 15 residues. Written as DNA, the CDR3 is TGTGCCAGCAGCTTAGTGGGGGGAGACCAAGAGACCCAGTACTTC. Amino acid sequence: CASSLVGGDQETQYF.

This clone was seen repeatedly, ten times or more. The gene calls are TRBV4-3 and TRBJ2-1, with D maybe TRBD2 (6 bases). Germline V CDR1 and CDR2: LGHNA, YSLEER. This CDR3 contains 12 residues. V lost 4 bases to trimming and J lost 7 bases, with 8 bases between them. CDR3 coding DNA: TGCGCCAGCAGCCGGGGAGGAAATGAGCAGTTCTTC. Protein product: CASSRGGNEQFF.

This sequence joins TRBV12-5 and TRBJ1-2, with 9 positions matching TRBD1. The CDR3 has 16 amino acids. Germline trimming cut 6 bases from V and 4 bases from J; bases unmatched to any gene: 12. Germline values: CDR1 LGHNT, CDR2 FRNRAP. The DNA for the CDR3 is TGTGCTAGTGGCCGGGGACAGGGTGCGTTGGTCTATGGCTACACCTTC. Translation: CASGRGQGALVYGYTF.

The chain couples TRBV7-7 to TRBJ2-5; D call uncertain. CDR3 length: 14 amino acids. Germline V gives CDR1 SSHAT, CDR2 FNYEAQ (reference sequence). Trimming removed 5 bases at V and 5 bases at J, with 15 bases between. CDR3 sequence: CASSPDDDGETQYF. For the CDR3, the DNA is TGTGCCAGCAGCCCAGACGATGATGGGGAGACCCAGTACTTC.

The V gene is TRBV19, the J gene TRBJ1-5; D uncertain. CDR3 length: 12 amino acids. The germline gives CDR1 LNHDA, CDR2 SQIVND (reference sequence). The V and J ends lost 7 bases and 5 bases respectively, with 9 bases between them. In DNA form, the CDR3 reads TGTGCCAGTACGGGATGGGATCAGCCCCAGCATTTT. This codes for CASTGWDQPQHF.

V usage is TRBV11-1 and J usage is TRBJ2-7; D gene uncertain. CDR3 length equals 14 residues. V was cut by 1 base and J by 6 bases, with 13 bases left in between. The germline V gene encodes CDR1 SGHAT and CDR2 FQDESV (reference sequence). In DNA form, the CDR3 reads TGTGCCAGCAGCTTAGATCCAGTCACCGCCGAGCAGTACTTC. Translation: CASSLDPVTAEQYF.

This clone is medium-sized in the sample. This chain links TRBV25-1 with TRBJ1-5, with D tentatively TRBD1 (5 bases). Trimming pared 1 base from V and 5 bases from J, leaving 9 bases between. The CDR3 length is 14 residues. Germline CDR1 is MGHDK and CDR2 is SYGVNS. CDR3 loop: CASSELAGHQPQHF. In DNA, the CDR3 is TGTGCCAGCAGTGAATTAGCAGGGCATCAGCCCCAGCATTTT.

The chain employs TRBV19 and TRBJ1-3, with 9 positions matching TRBD1. Trimming took 3 bases from V and 5 from J; bases not matched to a gene: 11. The CDR3 loop spans 17 amino acids. The V gene's germline CDR1 is LNHDA and CDR2 SQIVND (reference sequence). In DNA, the CDR3 is TGTGCCAGTAGTATGTCCGGGACAGGGTCCCTCAGAAACACCATATATTTT. Translation: CASSMSGTGSLRNTIYF.

The chain has TRBV9 and TRBJ2-3, with D unclear. CDR1 SGDLS and CDR2 YYNGEE come from the germline V gene. The CDR3 length is 15 residues. Trimming took off 3 bases at V and 0 bases at J, with 11 bases between the two ends. The CDR3 DNA is TGTGCCAGCAGCGGAGCCCCTCCGAGCACAGATACGCAGTATTTT. This sequence encodes CASSGAPPSTDTQYF.